One and the same sample provided the 14 T cell receptor beta chains below, sequenced in a study of T cells in Graves' hyperthyroidism and ophthalmopathy. RNA transcripts yielded amplified TCR beta CDR3 regions. The HTBI primer set was used in a first-round RT-PCR of the TCR CDR3. TCRdb independently ran MiXCR on the multiplex PCR reads; one entry per CDR3 protein. In the table there are more than 350,000 distinct CDR3 sequences, roughly 17% of which are singletons. Sequenced material: blood. These receptors originate from a woman in her twenties or thirties with Graves' hyperthyroidism that later progressed to Graves' ophthalmopathy.

The table lists this clonotype with many counts. The chain joins TRBV10-3 to TRBJ1-5; 9 bases match TRBD1. Germline V lookup: CDR1 ENHRY, CDR2 SYGVKD. Trimming removed 10 bases from V and 4 bases from J; junction bases left unmatched: 8. The CDR3 is 14 amino acids. Here the CDR3 reads CATTWTGANQPQHF. CDR3 DNA sequence: TGTGCCACGACTTGGACAGGGGCAAATCAGCCCCAGCATTTT.

The chain combines TRBV20-1 with TRBJ2-5; 11 bases are shared with TRBD2. The CDR3 consists of 15 residues. The V gene's germline CDR1 is DFQATT and CDR2 SNEGSKA (reference sequence). J gave up 1 base and V 4 bases, and 5 bases lay outside the gene matches. In nucleotides, the CDR3 is TGCAGTGCTATACTAGCGGGGGCACTCCAAGAGACCCAGTACTTC. This encodes CSAILAGALQETQYF.

This clonotype turned up a few times. This chain joins TRBV4-1 and TRBJ2-7; no clear D. The CDR3 spans 15 residues. Deletions cut 2 bases from V and 0 bases from J, with 11 bases between. Germline V gene data show CDR1 as MGHRA and CDR2 as YSYEKL. The CDR3 DNA reads TGCGCCAGCAGCCAACGGGCGGTGACCTCCTACGAGCAGTACTTC. It is translated as CASSQRAVTSYEQYF.

The V and J genes are TRBV3-1 and TRBJ2-7, with 7 bases identical to TRBD1. Per germline, CDR1 LGHDT and CDR2 YNNKEL (reference sequence). Trimming cost V 0 bases and J 4 bases; bases outside gene matches: 6. There are 15 residues in the CDR3. CDR3 coding DNA: TGTGCCAGCAGCCAAGATACGCCGGACAGGTACGAGCAGTACTTC. Translated, it gives CASSQDTPDRYEQYF.

This clonotype occurred many times. The V call is TRBV20-1, the J call TRBJ2-3; 15 bases match TRBD2. CDR3 length: 16 amino acids. Per the germline V gene, CDR1 is DFQATT and CDR2 is SNEGSKA (reference sequence). Unmatched junction bases numbered 8, after V lost 6 bases and J lost 4 bases. The CDR3 spells CSARTSGRAYADTQYF. CDR3 coding DNA: TGCAGTGCCCGGACTAGCGGGAGGGCCTATGCAGATACGCAGTATTTT.

This clonotype was observed a handful of times. The genes are TRBV6-1 and TRBJ1-4; a weak D match, TRBD1 (6 bases). Germline CDR1 and CDR2: MNHNS and SASEGT. Trimming shortened V by 3 bases and J by 3 bases, and 11 bases separated the two germline ends. The CDR3 is 15 residues long. In DNA, the CDR3 is TGTGCCAGCAGTGACCAGGGGCGGGCTAATGAAAAACTGTTTTTT. Amino acids: CASSDQGRANEKLFF.

This clonotype was counted many times. Here the CDR3 reads CASSQEGSIYEQYF. CDR3 nucleotides: TGTGCCAGCAGCCAAGAAGGCTCCATCTACGAGCAGTACTTC. The rearrangement uses TRBV4-2 and TRBJ2-7; D gene ambiguous. Germline V gives CDR1 LGHNA, CDR2 YNFKEQ. This CDR3 spans 14 amino acids. V lost 0 bases and J 3 bases, leaving 9 bases between the germline ends.

For this clonotype: Just one base apart from a much larger clone, this may be a read error. This chain uses TRBV20-1 with TRBJ2-3; D not certain. CDR1 is DFQATT, CDR2 SNEGSKA, per germline (reference sequence). This CDR3 spans 11 amino acids. Trimming took off 2 bases at V and 2 bases at J, with 2 bases between the two ends. CDR3 nucleotide sequence: TGCAGTGCTAGATTCACAGATACGCAGTATTTT. The encoded protein is CSARFTDTQYF.

This chain connects TRBV19 to TRBJ1-1; perhaps TRBD1 as D (6 bases). V was shortened by 0 bases and J by 0 bases, with 8 bases between the two germline ends. CDR3 length: 15 residues. Germline assignment: CDR1 LNHDA and CDR2 SQIVND (reference sequence). The CDR3 region is CASSIEDRMNTEAFF. The CDR3 nucleotides read TGTGCCAGTAGTATAGAGGACAGAATGAACACTGAAGCTTTCTTT.

This rearrangement joins TRBV5-8 to TRBJ2-7; D is ambiguous. CDR1 SGHTS and CDR2 YDEGEE come from the germline V gene. The ends were cut back, 0 bases at V and 4 bases at J, with 11 bases in the middle. This CDR3 spans 14 amino acids. CDR3 DNA: TGTGCCAGCAGCTTGGGTCCATCGAATTACGAGCAGTACTTC. Translating gives CASSLGPSNYEQYF.

The chain uses TRBV3-1 and TRBJ1-6; D remains ambiguous. The CDR3 has 14 residues. V lost 0 bases, J lost 7 bases, and 7 bases lay in between. The germline V gene encodes CDR1 LGHDT and CDR2 YNNKEL (reference sequence). CDR3 in amino acids: CASSQDLRNSPLHF. The CDR3 DNA is TGTGCCAGCAGCCAAGATCTTCGAAATTCACCCCTCCACTTT.

The gene calls are TRBV4-2 and TRBJ2-1; D may be TRBD2 (5 bases). The CDR3 covers 16 residues. Between the trimmed V and J ends, which lost 0 bases and 0 bases, there was a span of 9 bases. Germline assignment: CDR1 LGHNA and CDR2 YNFKEQ. CDR3: CASSQDSVSSYNEQFF. CDR3 sequence (DNA): TGTGCCAGCAGCCAAGATAGCGTGAGCTCCTACAATGAGCAGTTCTTC.

This clonotype came up many times. The V and J genes are TRBV20-1 and TRBJ2-5, with D perhaps TRBD1 (6 bases). V gave up 3 bases and J gave up 5 bases, with 13 bases separating them. Per germline, CDR1 DFQATT and CDR2 SNEGSKA (reference sequence). The CDR3 consists of 13 residues. The CDR3 DNA sequence: TGCAGTGCTAGTCCAGGGGTTTACGAGACCCAGTACTTC. The encoded protein is CSASPGVYETQYF.

This clonotype appeared a few times. The J gene is TRBJ2-3, the V gene TRBV20-1, with 7 bases aligning to TRBD2. Germline CDR1 reads DFQATT; CDR2 reads SNEGSKA (reference sequence). J gave up 3 bases and V 0 bases, and 9 bases lay outside the gene matches. This CDR3 comprises 16 residues. CDR3 sequence (DNA): TGCAGTGCTAGAGATCGGACGGGAGCGGGAACAGATACGCAGTATTTT. Protein: CSARDRTGAGTDTQYF.